What follows are 22 T cell receptor beta chains derived from one specimen sequenced in a study of blood T cell repertoires in COVID-19. The assay was immunoSEQ multiplex PCR, and TCRdb's table has in-frame clones only and misses some. The profile shows approximately 180,000 clones, more than 75% of them singletons. The specimen was peripheral blood. These receptors came from a middle-aged man with active or convalescent COVID-19.

The V call is TRBV5-1, the J call TRBJ1-2; 7 bases match TRBD1. The CDR3 length is 15 residues. Germline trimming cut 4 bases from V and 4 bases from J; bases unmatched to any gene: 10. In germline, CDR1 is SGHRS, CDR2 YFSETQ. The CDR3 DNA reads as TGCGCCAGCAGCCTCGGGACAGTTCCCGGCTATGGCTACACCTTC. It codes for CASSLGTVPGYGYTF. Variable domain in full (rest from reference TRBV5-1 and TRBJ1-2): KAGVTQTPRYLIKTRGQQVTLSCSPISGHRSVSWYQQTPGQGLQFLFEYFSETQRNKGNFPGRFSGRQFSNSRSEMNVSTLELGDSALYLCASSLGTVPGYGYTFGSGTRLTVV.

This rearrangement joins TRBV27 to TRBJ1-1, with 7 bases that match TRBD1. The CDR3 is made up of 14 amino acids. Germline V gene data show CDR1 as MNHEY and CDR2 as SMNVEV (reference sequence). V shed 5 bases, J shed 1 base, and the junction held 4 bases outside the gene matches. In DNA form, the CDR3 reads TGTGCCAGCAGTGGGACAGTCAGGAACACTGAAGCTTTCTTT. Residues: CASSGTVRNTEAFF.

The V gene is TRBV11-2, the J gene TRBJ2-7; weak D call: TRBD1 (6 bases). There are 17 residues in the CDR3. CDR1 is SGHAT and CDR2 is FQNNGV in the germline V gene. V lost 2 bases and J 1 base, leaving 18 bases between the germline ends. DNA for the CDR3: TGTGCCAGCAGCTTAAGGTCGGCAGGGGCAGCGTCCTACGAGCAGTACTTC. Translation gives CASSLRSAGAASYEQYF.

This chain joins TRBV5-1 and TRBJ2-2, with 7 bases identical to TRBD1. The CDR3 totals 13 residues. Germline V gives CDR1 SGHRS, CDR2 YFSETQ. Trimming took 7 bases from V and 3 from J; bases not matched to a gene: 3. The CDR3 spells CASYRGDTGELFF. CDR3 coding DNA: TGCGCCAGCTACAGGGGAGACACCGGGGAGCTGTTTTTT.

V and J are TRBV6-4 and TRBJ1-2, with D maybe TRBD1 (5 bases). This CDR3 spans 14 amino acids. Looked up from germline, CDR1 is MRHNA and CDR2 is SNTAGT. Trimming left V 6 bases short and J 2 bases short, with 13 bases between. The CDR3 is CASSAQEGNYGYTF. Here the CDR3 DNA reads TGTGCCAGCAGCGCACAGGAAGGAAACTATGGCTACACCTTC.

The J gene is TRBJ1-2, the V gene TRBV7-2; 8 nucleotides line up with TRBD1. There are 16 residues in the CDR3. V lost 5 bases to trimming and J lost 8 bases; unmatched junction nucleotides: 16. The V gene's germline CDR1 is SGHTA and CDR2 FQGNSA. As DNA, the CDR3 is TGTGCCAGCAGCCAACCTAAAGTAACAGGGGGGAGAGGCTACACCTTC. Its protein product is CASSQPKVTGGRGYTF.

The J gene is TRBJ2-6, the V gene TRBV19; D unclear. This CDR3 is built from 15 residues. From germline, CDR1 is LNHDA and CDR2 SQIVND (reference sequence). Trimming removed 6 bases at V and 2 bases at J, with 11 bases between. The CDR3 nucleotides are TGTGCCAGTAGATTTGAGGCACCTGGGGCCAACGTCCTGACTTTC. It translates to CASRFEAPGANVLTF.

The V and J genes are TRBV23-1 and TRBJ1-1; TRBD1 aligns across 7 bases. TRBV23-1 is an ORF, and what it does is uncertain. This CDR3 contains 15 residues. V was pared by 6 bases and J by 0 bases, with 7 bases of the junction left unmatched. The CDR3 sequence: CASRIRQGMNTEAFF. CDR3 sequence (DNA): TGCGCCAGCAGGATACGACAGGGTATGAACACTGAAGCTTTCTTT.

The rearrangement links TRBV12-3 or TRBV12-4 to TRBJ2-1, with D unclear. The V and J ends lost 9 bases and 7 bases respectively, with 10 bases between them. The CDR3 contains 11 residues. CDR3 DNA: TGTGCCAGTCTCCAGGCTAATGAGCAGTTCTTC. Its protein is CASLQANEQFF.

The J gene is TRBJ2-3, the V gene TRBV11-3; weak D call: TRBD2 (5 bases). The ends were cut back, 4 bases at V and 4 bases at J, with 21 bases in the middle. This CDR3 is built from 17 residues. Germline loops: CDR1 SGHNT, CDR2 YENEEA. Written as DNA, the CDR3 is TGTGCCAGCAGCTCCAATAGCGTTGTTGAGTCCCCAGATACGCAGTATTTT. Translation gives CASSSNSVVESPDTQYF. Combining the CDR3 with reference TRBV11-3 and TRBJ2-3 gives the whole variable domain EAGVVQSPRYKIIEKKQPVAFWCNPISGHNTLYWYLQNLGQGPELLIRYENEEAVDDSQLPKDRFSAERLKGVDSTLKIQPAELGDSAVYLCASSSNSVVESPDTQYFGPGTRLTVL.

V gene TRBV28 combines with J gene TRBJ2-2, with 8 bases that match TRBD1. In germline, CDR1 is MDHEN, CDR2 SYDVKM. V shed 2 bases and J 5 bases; nucleotides not matched to a gene: 7. The CDR3 covers 16 residues. CDR3 region: CASSLLFTGGTGELFF. The CDR3 DNA follows: TGTGCCAGCAGTTTACTCTTCACAGGGGGAACCGGGGAGCTGTTTTTT.

The chain uses TRBV29-1 and TRBJ2-7, with 10 bases lining up with TRBD1. Germline assignment: CDR1 SQVTM and CDR2 ANQGSEA. This CDR3 contains 14 residues. After removal of 3 bases from V and 0 bases from J, the junction contained 2 bases not matched to a gene. The chain's CDR3 is CSVEGTGDSYEQYF. In DNA, the CDR3 is TGCAGCGTTGAGGGGACAGGGGACTCCTACGAGCAGTACTTC.

This clone came up a few times. The rearrangement links TRBV9 to TRBJ1-3, with D tentatively TRBD1 (5 bases). Between the trimmed V and J ends, which lost 0 bases and 3 bases, there was a span of 10 bases. The germline CDR1 and CDR2 sequences are SGDLS and YYNGEE. This CDR3 has 15 residues. This chain's CDR3 is CASSVEPGRGNTIYF. The CDR3 nucleotides read TGTGCCAGCAGCGTAGAGCCAGGGCGTGGAAACACCATATATTTT.

This clone was seen a single time. This chain connects TRBV5-4 to TRBJ2-2; a possible D gene is TRBD2 (5 bases). Germline V CDR1 and CDR2: SGHNT, YYREEE (reference sequence). V was cut by 4 bases and J by 0 bases, with 7 bases left in between. This CDR3 comprises 14 residues. In nucleotides, the CDR3 is TGTGCCAGCAGCCGGGAATCGAACACCGGGGAGCTGTTTTTT. Translated: CASSRESNTGELFF.

This chain connects TRBV5-1 to TRBJ2-2; D is unclear. This CDR3 region has 16 residues. Germline V CDR1 and CDR2: SGHRS, YFSETQ. V lost 0 bases and J lost 1, with 10 bases in between. CDR3 coding DNA: TGCGCCAGCAGCTTGGGGATTACGGGGAACACCGGGGAGCTGTTTTTT. Its translation is CASSLGITGNTGELFF.

V is TRBV15 and J is TRBJ2-1; no definite D call. Trimming pared 3 bases from V and 12 bases from J, leaving 12 bases between. Germline values: CDR1 LNHNV, CDR2 YYDKDF (reference sequence). This CDR3 is 12 amino acids long. The CDR3 nucleotides read TGTGCCACCAGCAGCCTCAGAGGCGCGCAGTTCTTC. This codes for CATSSLRGAQFF. The complete variable domain, with remaining parts taken from reference TRBV15 and TRBJ2-1, reads DAMVIQNPRYQVTQFGKPVTLSCSQTLNHNVMYWYQQKSSQAPKLLFHYYDKDFNNEADTPDNFQSRRPNTSFCFLDIRSPGLGDTAMYLCATSSLRGAQFFGPGTRLTVL.

This chain joins TRBV7-8 and TRBJ2-4; D possibly corresponds to TRBD2 (5 bases). Trimming pared 1 base from V and 0 bases from J, leaving 16 bases between. Germline V CDR1 and CDR2: SGHVS, FQNEAQ. CDR3 size: 18 residues. The CDR3 DNA reads as TGTGCCAGCAGCTTAGGGGCCCCGAGGGAACTAGCCAAAAACATTCAGTACTTC. Encoded protein: CASSLGAPRELAKNIQYF.

The V gene is TRBV4-3, the J gene TRBJ1-5; tentatively, D is TRBD1 (6 bases). This CDR3 has 16 amino acids. Deletions cut 0 bases from V and 6 bases from J, with 15 bases between. Germline CDR1 reads LGHNA; CDR2 reads YSLEER. The CDR3 sequence: CASSQDLETGVQPQHF. As DNA, the CDR3 is TGCGCCAGCAGCCAAGATCTGGAGACAGGCGTTCAGCCCCAGCATTTT.

A note on this clone: This specimen includes other DNA sequences encoding the same CDR3. This rearrangement joins TRBV18 to TRBJ1-5; 8 bases map to TRBD1. V lost 3 bases and J lost 5; bases outside the gene matches: 0. The CDR3 spans 13 residues. Germline loops: CDR1 KGHSH, CDR2 LQKENI. The CDR3 DNA reads as TGTGCCAGCTCACCGGACAGGGATCAGCCCCAGCATTTT. As protein: CASSPDRDQPQHF.

This chain links TRBV19 with TRBJ1-5; possible D gene TRBD1, 6 bases. The V gene's germline CDR1 is LNHDA and CDR2 SQIVND (reference sequence). There are 15 residues in the CDR3. Trimming took off 6 bases at V and 1 base at J, with 13 bases between the two ends. This CDR3 reads CASSEQGGSNQPQHF. In DNA form, the CDR3 reads TGTGCCAGTAGCGAACAGGGTGGGAGCAATCAGCCCCAGCATTTT.

The chain combines TRBV2 with TRBJ2-1; TRBD2 aligns across 8 bases. The CDR3 spans 15 residues. Germline CDR1 SNHLY, CDR2 FYNNEI. J lost 4 bases, V lost 6 bases, and 8 bases had no gene match. As DNA, the CDR3 is TGTGCCAGCAGCCCACCGAGCGGGAGTTACAATGAGCAGTTCTTC. The encoded protein is CASSPPSGSYNEQFF. Full variable domain (rest looked up from reference TRBV2 and TRBJ2-1): EPEVTQTPSHQVTQMGQEVILRCVPISNHLYFYWYRQILGQKVEFLVSFYNNEISEKSEIFDDQFSVERPDGSNFTLKIRSTKLEDSAMYFCASSPPSGSYNEQFFGPGTRLTVL.

This chain links TRBV2 with TRBJ2-6; D gene unclear. The CDR3 extends over 15 amino acids. V was cut by 9 bases and J by 0 bases, with 12 bases left in between. Germline-derived CDR1 and CDR2 are SNHLY and FYNNEI. CDR3 nucleotide sequence: TGTGCCAGTTCTACCTTGAGCTCTGGGGCCAACGTCCTGACTTTC. Translated: CASSTLSSGANVLTF.